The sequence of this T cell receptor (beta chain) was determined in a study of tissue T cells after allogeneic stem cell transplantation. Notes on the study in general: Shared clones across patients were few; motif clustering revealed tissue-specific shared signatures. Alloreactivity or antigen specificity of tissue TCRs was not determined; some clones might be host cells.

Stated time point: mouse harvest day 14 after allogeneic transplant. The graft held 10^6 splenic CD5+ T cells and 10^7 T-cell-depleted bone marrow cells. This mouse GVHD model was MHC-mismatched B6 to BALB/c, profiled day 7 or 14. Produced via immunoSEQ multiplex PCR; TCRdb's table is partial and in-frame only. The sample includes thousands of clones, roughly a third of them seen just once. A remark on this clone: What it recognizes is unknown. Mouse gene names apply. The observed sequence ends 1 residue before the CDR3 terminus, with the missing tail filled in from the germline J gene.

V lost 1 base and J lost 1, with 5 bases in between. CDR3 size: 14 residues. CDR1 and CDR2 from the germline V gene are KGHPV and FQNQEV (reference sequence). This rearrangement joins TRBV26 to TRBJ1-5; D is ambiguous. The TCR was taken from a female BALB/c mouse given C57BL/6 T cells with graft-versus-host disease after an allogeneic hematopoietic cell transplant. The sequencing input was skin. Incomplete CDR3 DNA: TGTGCCAGCAGTCTGTTTGACAACAACCAGGCTCCGCTT. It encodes CASSLFDNNQAPL. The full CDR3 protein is CASSLFDNNQAPLF.